Listed below are T cell receptor beta chains from one sample, sequenced in a study of T cell responses to AZD1222 COVID-19 vaccine. Method: immunoSEQ multiplex PCR; TCRdb's copy keeps in-frame clones and lacks some. Altogether 150,000 or so clones are present, more than 85% being singletons, with the ten largest covering 1.4%. This specimen was peripheral blood, taken on day 0 of AZD1222 vaccination. These receptors came from an adult in good health. Each CDR3 is given with its conserved first and last residue. The order of the fields is CDR3 DNA, CDR3 protein, V gene, J gene, clone size, D gene. A D gene is named only where the DNA matches it firmly. Rows give clone size only sometimes, using once, few, many, or a class for an expanded clone.

CDR3 DNA: TGTGCCAGCAGTTCGCCGGGACTTACCGACGGCGAGCAGTACTTC
CDR3 protein: CASSSPGLTDGEQYF
V gene: TRBV28
J gene: TRBJ2-7
clone size: -
D gene: -

CDR3 DNA: TGTGCCAGCAGTTATGACGGGACTAGCTTGGGAGATACGCAGTATTTT
CDR3 protein: CASSYDGTSLGDTQYF
V gene: TRBV28
J gene: TRBJ2-3
clone size: -
D gene: TRBD2

CDR3 DNA: TGTGCCAGCAGTTTAGGGCAGGGTTTTGGCTACACCTTC
CDR3 protein: CASSLGQGFGYTF
V gene: TRBV28
J gene: TRBJ1-2
clone size: once
D gene: -

CDR3 DNA: TGCAGCGTTGATAGGCAGGGGCCACCCTCCTACGAGCAGTACTTC
CDR3 protein: CSVDRQGPPSYEQYF
V gene: TRBV29-1
J gene: TRBJ2-7
clone size: -
D gene: -

CDR3 DNA: TGTGCCAGCAGCTTACTCGGGAGGACCACAGATACGCAGTATTTT
CDR3 protein: CASSLLGRTTDTQYF
V gene: TRBV7-2
J gene: TRBJ2-3
clone size: -
D gene: TRBD2

CDR3 DNA: TGTGCCAGCAGCTTAGTCCTAGGAGCTAACTATGGCTACACCTTC
CDR3 protein: CASSLVLGANYGYTF
V gene: TRBV7-9
J gene: TRBJ1-2
clone size: once
D gene: -

CDR3 DNA: TGTGCCAGCAGTGAGTGGGGGATAGAAGGCAATCAGCCCCAGCATTTT
CDR3 protein: CASSEWGIEGNQPQHF
V gene: TRBV2
J gene: TRBJ1-5
clone size: -
D gene: -

CDR3 DNA: TGCGCCAGCAGCCAAATGCTGGGTTTAGAGACCCAGTACTTC
CDR3 protein: CASSQMLGLETQYF
V gene: TRBV4-3
J gene: TRBJ2-5
clone size: -
D gene: -

CDR3 DNA: TGTGCCAGCAGCCGTAAAGGGGTAGGCCAGCCCCAGCATTTT
CDR3 protein: CASSRKGVGQPQHF
V gene: TRBV6-5
J gene: TRBJ1-5
clone size: -
D gene: -

CDR3 DNA: TGTGCCAGCAGTGAAGTTGGAGACTTATACAATGAGCAGTTCTTC
CDR3 protein: CASSEVGDLYNEQFF
V gene: TRBV6-1
J gene: TRBJ2-1
clone size: -
D gene: -

CDR3 DNA: TGTGCCAGCAGCCGCCGACAGGATAATGAAAAACTGTTTTTT
CDR3 protein: CASSRRQDNEKLFF
V gene: TRBV7-9
J gene: TRBJ1-4
clone size: -
D gene: -

CDR3 DNA: TGTGCCAGCAGTTGGGCTGATAATTCACCCCTCCACTTT
CDR3 protein: CASSWADNSPLHF
V gene: TRBV27
J gene: TRBJ1-6
clone size: -
D gene: -

CDR3 DNA: TGTGCCAGCAGTCCCGGCGGGGGGGCAGGGACCCAGTACTTC
CDR3 protein: CASSPGGGAGTQYF
V gene: TRBV6-5
J gene: TRBJ2-5
clone size: once
D gene: TRBD2

CDR3 DNA: TGTGCCAGCAGCTTAAGGTCAGGGGTTGTCGACACCGGGGAGCTGTTTTTT
CDR3 protein: CASSLRSGVVDTGELFF
V gene: TRBV7-3
J gene: TRBJ2-2
clone size: -
D gene: -

CDR3 DNA: TGTGCCAGCAGCCCCATTTCTCCAGGGACCGGGGTAAAGGACACTGAAGCTTTCTTT
CDR3 protein: CASSPISPGTGVKDTEAFF
V gene: TRBV6-2/TRBV6-3
J gene: TRBJ1-1
clone size: few
D gene: -

CDR3 DNA: TGTGCCAGCAGCCCCGGCGGAGGTACGCAGTATTTT
CDR3 protein: CASSPGGGTQYF
V gene: TRBV11-2
J gene: TRBJ2-3
clone size: once
D gene: -

CDR3 DNA: TGTGCCAGCAGCAGTCAACGAGTTGTCAGCGGCTACACCTTC
CDR3 protein: CASSSQRVVSGYTF
V gene: TRBV7-2
J gene: TRBJ1-2
clone size: -
D gene: -

CDR3 DNA: TGTGCCAGCAGCTTGCCCCAATACAATGAGCAGTTCTTC
CDR3 protein: CASSLPQYNEQFF
V gene: TRBV11-3
J gene: TRBJ2-1
clone size: -
D gene: -

CDR3 DNA: TGTGCCAGCAGTGACTCGACTAGCGGGGGGGGCACAGATACGCAGTATTTT
CDR3 protein: CASSDSTSGGGTDTQYF
V gene: TRBV6-4
J gene: TRBJ2-3
clone size: -
D gene: TRBD2

CDR3 DNA: TGTGCCAGCAGTCCCCACGTCCAGGGGGGGTATGAAAAACTGTTTTTT
CDR3 protein: CASSPHVQGGYEKLFF
V gene: TRBV28
J gene: TRBJ1-4
clone size: -
D gene: TRBD1

CDR3 DNA: TGTGCCAGTAGTATAACAGGGTTAGACACTGAAGCTTTCTTT
CDR3 protein: CASSITGLDTEAFF
V gene: TRBV19
J gene: TRBJ1-1
clone size: once
D gene: -

CDR3 DNA: TGCGCCAGCAGCTTGGAGGGGGCCGACTCTGTCTATGGCTACACCTTC
CDR3 protein: CASSLEGADSVYGYTF
V gene: TRBV5-1
J gene: TRBJ1-2
clone size: -
D gene: TRBD1

CDR3 DNA: TGTGCCAGCAGCGTAGCTCGGGGCACAGATACGCAGTATTTT
CDR3 protein: CASSVARGTDTQYF
V gene: TRBV9
J gene: TRBJ2-3
clone size: -
D gene: -

CDR3 DNA: TGCGCCAGCAGTTATACCACTTTTGCGACAGGGGATGAGGAGCAGTACTTC
CDR3 protein: CASSYTTFATGDEEQYF
V gene: TRBV10-2
J gene: TRBJ2-7
clone size: -
D gene: TRBD1

CDR3 DNA: TGTGCCAGCAGTCCCCCCGGACTCCACGATGAGCAGTTCTTC
CDR3 protein: CASSPPGLHDEQFF
V gene: TRBV27
J gene: TRBJ2-1
clone size: -
D gene: -

CDR3 DNA: TGTGCCAGCTCACCCTTGGGGAGAACTGAAGCTTTCTTT
CDR3 protein: CASSPLGRTEAFF
V gene: TRBV18
J gene: TRBJ1-1
clone size: -
D gene: -

CDR3 DNA: TGTGCCAGCTTAGATAAGTTCAAGGACTACGAGCAGTACTTC
CDR3 protein: CASLDKFKDYEQYF
V gene: TRBV18
J gene: TRBJ2-7
clone size: -
D gene: -

CDR3 DNA: TGTGCCAGCAGCTTTCTCGGCGGGGGACTAAGCACAGATACGCAGTATTTT
CDR3 protein: CASSFLGGGLSTDTQYF
V gene: TRBV7-3
J gene: TRBJ2-3
clone size: once
D gene: TRBD2

CDR3 DNA: TGTGCCAGCAGTTTAACCTCTGGAAACACCATATATTTT
CDR3 protein: CASSLTSGNTIYF
V gene: TRBV12-3/TRBV12-4
J gene: TRBJ1-3
clone size: -
D gene: -

CDR3 DNA: TGTGCCAGCAGGGGGACAGGGGACGACTATGGCTACACCTTC
CDR3 protein: CASRGTGDDYGYTF
V gene: TRBV7-9
J gene: TRBJ1-2
clone size: -
D gene: TRBD1

CDR3 DNA: TGTGCCAGCAGCGAGGTGGGTGTCCTGAGCACTGAAGCTTTCTTT
CDR3 protein: CASSEVGVLSTEAFF
V gene: TRBV6-2/TRBV6-3
J gene: TRBJ1-1
clone size: -
D gene: -

CDR3 DNA: TGTGCCAGCAGCGTCCAAGCGGGACAGGGTTACGAGCAGTACTTC
CDR3 protein: CASSVQAGQGYEQYF
V gene: TRBV9
J gene: TRBJ2-7
clone size: -
D gene: TRBD1

CDR3 DNA: TGTGCCAGCAGTTTACAGGGGAGCTCCTACAATGAGCAGTTCTTC
CDR3 protein: CASSLQGSSYNEQFF
V gene: TRBV27
J gene: TRBJ2-1
clone size: -
D gene: -

CDR3 DNA: TGTGCCAGCTCACCGCAAAGATCCGGGACAGGCGGCTACACCTTC
CDR3 protein: CASSPQRSGTGGYTF
V gene: TRBV18
J gene: TRBJ1-2
clone size: -
D gene: TRBD1

CDR3 DNA: TGTGCCAGCAGTCTTAGGGGAGAGGATCAGCCCCAGCATTTT
CDR3 protein: CASSLRGEDQPQHF
V gene: TRBV6-5
J gene: TRBJ1-5
clone size: -
D gene: -

CDR3 DNA: TGTGCCAGCAGTGCCCCAGGCTATAGCAATCAGCCCCAGCATTTT
CDR3 protein: CASSAPGYSNQPQHF
V gene: TRBV6-2/TRBV6-3
J gene: TRBJ1-5
clone size: -
D gene: -

CDR3 DNA: TGTGCCTGGAGTTTAGACAATGAGCAGTTCTTC
CDR3 protein: CAWSLDNEQFF
V gene: TRBV30
J gene: TRBJ2-1
clone size: -
D gene: -

CDR3 DNA: TGTGCCATCGGGGCGGGGAGCTTCACAGATACGCAGTATTTT
CDR3 protein: CAIGAGSFTDTQYF
V gene: TRBV10-3
J gene: TRBJ2-3
clone size: -
D gene: -

CDR3 DNA: TGTGCCAGCAGCGTAGATGAGGACCCTTCCTCGTTT
CDR3 protein: CASSVDEDPSSF
V gene: TRBV9
J gene: TRBJ1-1
clone size: -
D gene: -